This passage covers 21 T cell receptor beta chains from one sample sequenced in a study of beta chain features in type 1 diabetes. Expressed TCRB transcripts were sequenced because the isolated RNA had all been reverse transcribed beforehand. Here immunoSEQ multiplex PCR was the method, and the copy in TCRdb shows in-frame clones only, minus some. The sample consists of 160,000 or so clones, roughly 8% of them appearing once. Their antigen targets remain unknown. Whole-study findings and limits: Shorter TCRB CDR3s, moderately but significantly so, marked every one of the four CD4+ subsets in Type 1 diabetes patients.

The specimen was central memory CD4+ T cells from blood. These receptors all stem from a woman aged 18-29 years with type 1 diabetes.

This clone was counted only a few times. The chain couples TRBV19 to TRBJ1-5; D unclear. Germline lookup yields CDR1 LNHDA and CDR2 SQIVND (reference sequence). This CDR3 is built from 15 residues. Trimming took off 7 bases at V and 0 bases at J, with 13 bases between the two ends. This chain's CDR3 is CASTPGGYSNQPQHF. DNA of the CDR3: TGTGCCAGTACACCAGGAGGCTATAGCAATCAGCCCCAGCATTTT.

This clone has just a few counts. The chain has TRBV2 and TRBJ1-1; D call uncertain. Trimming stripped 6 bases from V and 1 base from J, with 9 bases between. The V gene's germline CDR1 is SNHLY and CDR2 FYNNEI. The CDR3 totals 13 residues. CDR3 sequence (DNA): TGTGCCAGCAGATCCTACAGGAACACTGAAGCTTTCTTT. This translates into CASRSYRNTEAFF.

The V gene is TRBV4-1, the J gene TRBJ2-1; 9 bases are a match to TRBD2. V shed 0 bases, J shed 4 bases, and the junction held 10 bases outside the gene matches. Germline values: CDR1 MGHRA, CDR2 YSYEKL. CDR3 length: 18 amino acids. The CDR3 DNA reads TGCGCCAGCAGCCAAGACTTTATTCCTAGCGGGGTATACAATGAGCAGTTCTTC. Translated: CASSQDFIPSGVYNEQFF.

This clone was counted only a few times. The V gene is TRBV27, the J gene TRBJ2-3; possibly TRBD2 for D (5 bases). The CDR3 consists of 14 residues. V lost 1 base, J lost 2 bases, and 7 bases lay in between. Germline values: CDR1 MNHEY, CDR2 SMNVEV (reference sequence). The CDR3 region is CASSLWGDTDTQYF. The CDR3 DNA reads TGTGCCAGCAGTTTATGGGGAGACACAGATACGCAGTATTTT.

The rearrangement links TRBV7-2 to TRBJ2-1, with D unclear. The V end was cut by 1 base, the J end by 9 bases, with 10 bases between. From germline, CDR1 is SGHTA and CDR2 FQGNSA. The CDR3 is 13 residues long. CDR3 in amino acids: CASSLDASIEQFF. For the CDR3, the DNA is TGTGCCAGCAGCTTAGACGCGAGTATTGAGCAGTTCTTC.

This clone occurred a few times. The rearrangement uses TRBV9 and TRBJ2-5; 13 nucleotides align to TRBD2. J was trimmed by 2 bases and V by 0 bases; bases with no gene match: 7. This CDR3 is built from 18 residues. CDR1 and CDR2 from the germline V gene are SGDLS and YYNGEE. The CDR3 loop is CASSVGLAGGAGQETQYF. The DNA of the CDR3 is TGTGCCAGCAGCGTAGGACTAGCGGGAGGAGCGGGACAAGAGACCCAGTACTTC.

The table lists this clone with many counts. V usage is TRBV18 and J usage is TRBJ1-1; D possibly corresponds to TRBD1 (6 bases). The V and J ends lost 6 bases and 5 bases respectively, with 13 bases between them. The CDR3 spans 13 residues. CDR1 KGHSH and CDR2 LQKENI come from the germline V gene. DNA of the CDR3: TGTGCCAGCTCTTTCGAGGGGGGGACTGAAGCTTTCTTT. Protein product: CASSFEGGTEAFF.

The chain is built from TRBV4-3 and TRBJ1-5; 9 nucleotides line up with TRBD1. The length of the CDR3 is 14 residues. CDR1 is LGHNA, CDR2 YSLEER, per germline. Trimming cost V 4 bases and J 6 bases; bases outside gene matches: 4. The CDR3 spells CASSLGTGSQPQHF. DNA for the CDR3: TGCGCCAGCAGCCTTGGGACAGGGTCTCAGCCCCAGCATTTT.

This clone was seen a few times. As DNA, the CDR3 is TGCAGCGTTTCCGCGAGGACAGGAGGGGAGACCCAGTACTTC. Its translation is CSVSARTGGETQYF. This chain joins TRBV29-1 and TRBJ2-5; the D gene is possibly TRBD1 (7 bases). V was clipped by 5 bases and J by 5 bases, with 18 bases between them. Germline V gives CDR1 SQVTM, CDR2 ANQGSEA. The CDR3 is 14 residues long.

CDR3 residues: CASSLLAGWGADTQYF. CDR3 bases: TGTGCCAGCAGCCTCTTAGCGGGTTGGGGGGCAGATACGCAGTATTTT. V is TRBV13 and J is TRBJ2-3, with 7 nucleotides matching TRBD2. The CDR3 length is 16 residues. Germline trimming cut 5 bases from V and 4 bases from J; bases unmatched to any gene: 12. In germline, CDR1 is PRHDT, CDR2 FYEKMQ (reference sequence). Combining the CDR3 with reference TRBV13 and TRBJ2-3 gives the whole variable domain AAGVIQSPRHLIKEKRETATLKCYPIPRHDTVYWYQQGPGQDPQFLISFYEKMQSDKGSIPDRFSAQQFSDYHSELNMSSLELGDSALYFCASSLLAGWGADTQYFGPGTRLTVL.

This clone was detected a few times. The rearrangement uses TRBV25-1 and TRBJ2-7; 12 bases match TRBD2. This CDR3 is built from 15 residues. From germline, CDR1 is MGHDK and CDR2 SYGVNS. V gave up 4 bases and J gave up 6 bases; unmatched junction bases: 7. The CDR3 nucleotides are TGTGCCAGCAGTGGGTGGACTAGCGGGATCTCCGAGCAGTACTTC. This codes for CASSGWTSGISEQYF.

This clone was found a few times. J is TRBJ1-6 and V is TRBV15; maybe TRBD1 (6 bases). Germline CDR1 is LNHNV and CDR2 is YYDKDF (reference sequence). V was cut by 1 base and J by 10 bases, with 11 bases left in between. The length of the CDR3 is 14 residues. The CDR3 sequence is CATSRVTGSSPLHF. CDR3 nucleotide sequence: TGTGCCACCAGCAGAGTGACAGGTTCATCACCCCTCCACTTT.

V usage is TRBV4-2 and J usage is TRBJ1-4; 10 bases align to TRBD1. Germline V lookup: CDR1 LGHNA, CDR2 YNFKEQ. The CDR3 runs 17 residues. V lost 0 bases to trimming and J lost 7 bases; unmatched junction nucleotides: 8. CDR3 DNA sequence: TGTGCCAGCAGCCAAGATAGGGGACAGGGGATTGGTGAAAAACTGTTTTTT. This sequence encodes CASSQDRGQGIGEKLFF.

The chain links TRBV7-2 to TRBJ1-5; 7 bases fit TRBD1. The CDR3 loop spans 14 amino acids. Looked up from germline, CDR1 is SGHTA and CDR2 is FQGNSA. V lost 5 bases to trimming and J lost 5 bases; unmatched junction nucleotides: 6. CDR3 nucleotides: TGTGCCAGCAGCGATCGACAGGGCGATCAGCCCCAGCATTTT. Amino acids: CASSDRQGDQPQHF.

V usage is TRBV23-1 and J usage is TRBJ1-5; D is uncertain. TRBV23-1 has ORF status, its function being uncertain. V lost 7 bases, J lost 0 bases, and 19 bases lay in between. This CDR3 region has 17 residues. The CDR3 nucleotides are TGCGCCAGCACTCCTGGGCAGCCACCATATAGCAATCAGCCCCAGCATTTT. Translated, it gives CASTPGQPPYSNQPQHF.

There are a few counts of this clone. The rearrangement uses TRBV28 and TRBJ1-5; 7 bases line up with TRBD1. V gave up 2 bases and J gave up 5 bases; unmatched junction bases: 6. The germline gives CDR1 MDHEN, CDR2 SYDVKM. This CDR3 has 15 residues. CDR3 region: CASSLEGAVHQPQHF. In nucleotides, the CDR3 is TGTGCCAGCAGTTTAGAGGGGGCGGTTCATCAGCCCCAGCATTTT. Full variable domain (remainder filled in from reference TRBV28 and TRBJ1-5): DVKVTQSSRYLVKRTGEKVFLECVQDMDHENMFWYRQDPGLGLRLIYFSYDVKMKEKGDIPEGYSVSREKKERFSLILESASTNQTSMYLCASSLEGAVHQPQHFGDGTRLSIL.

This clone has a handful of counts. The chain is built from TRBV7-2 and TRBJ2-2; TRBD1 matches at 8 bases. V lost 4 bases, J lost 8 bases, and 9 bases stayed unmatched. CDR3 length: 15 amino acids. Germline V gene sequence: CDR1 SGHTA, CDR2 FQGNSA. The CDR3 coding sequence is TGTGCCAGCAGCTCCTCCGACAGGGGACGAGGGGAGCTGTTTTTT. Protein product: CASSSSDRGRGELFF.

This clone was seen more than once but under ten times. The CDR3 DNA sequence: TGCGCCAGCAGCCAAGCAGGGAACACTGAAGCTTTCTTT. Translation gives CASSQAGNTEAFF. The chain employs TRBV4-3 and TRBJ1-1, with D unclear. V lost 1 base to trimming and J lost 1 base, with 4 bases between them. The CDR3 totals 13 residues. Germline CDR1 reads LGHNA; CDR2 reads YSLEER.

This clone showed up many times. The chain uses TRBV4-3 and TRBJ2-2; 7 nucleotides line up with TRBD2. The CDR3 is 16 residues long. Germline loops: CDR1 LGHNA, CDR2 YSLEER. Trimming took 0 bases from V and 7 from J; bases not matched to a gene: 8. The CDR3 DNA follows: TGCGCCAGCAGCCAAGATCCTGTGGGGGGGATCGGGGAGCTGTTTTTT. It codes for CASSQDPVGGIGELFF.

This clone was found a few times. This chain links TRBV6-5 with TRBJ2-7, with D possibly TRBD2 on 5 matching bases. This CDR3 has 15 amino acids. With 2 bases removed from V and 3 bases from J, the gap between germline ends came to 14 bases. Germline CDR1 MNHEY, CDR2 SVGAGI. The CDR3 coding sequence is TGTGCCAGCAGTTACCATCCGGGATGGGGCTACGAGCAGTACTTC. It translates to CASSYHPGWGYEQYF.

As concerns this clone: Germline and junction disagree at one end, which may indicate a read error. V and J are TRBV4-1 and TRBJ2-3; 12 positions match TRBD2. This CDR3 has 16 residues. Germline V gene sequence: CDR1 MGHRA, CDR2 YSYEKL. This CDR3 reads CASSPRTSGTGDTQYF. The CDR3 DNA reads as TGTGCCAGCAGCCCCCGGACTAGCGGGACGGGAGATACGCAGTATTTT.